This TCR beta chain was recorded in a study of CD8+ T cells in alopecia areata. This clone was found a few times. Other DNA sequences in the same sample also yield this CDR3. Extracted RNA was reverse transcribed into cDNA, the sequencing template. TCRdb keeps only in-frame clones here, not all; method: immunoSEQ multiplex PCR. Here the sample spans some 58,000 clones, about 45% being singletons. Trimming took 4 bases from V and 0 from J; bases not matched to a gene: 2. The CDR3 contains 15 residues. Germline loops: CDR1 MGHRA, CDR2 YSYEKL. Treatment meaning: oral pan-JAK inhibitor, 5-10 mg twice daily. Cell sorting on a FACSAria was used to separate CD4+ and CD8+ T cells from the PBMCs.

Sample: CD8+ T cells sorted from blood, taken at approximately week 36, from a patient treated with tofacitinib. The clonotype was recovered from a human donor with alopecia areata. V usage is TRBV4-1 and J usage is TRBJ2-7, with 11 nucleotides matching TRBD2. CDR3 nucleotides: TGCGCCAGCAGCCTACTAGCGGGGGACTCCTACGAGCAGTACTTC. Its protein is CASSLLAGDSYEQYF.